One sample yielded the 17 T cell receptor beta chains listed below, sequenced in a study of blood T cell repertoires in COVID-19. Clones were sequenced by immunoSEQ multiplex PCR, and TCRdb holds only the in-frame ones, with some missing. The sample lists a few hundred thousand clones; 70% to 90% were seen once. Sample: PBMCs or T cells enriched from blood (not recorded which). These receptors came from a young man who had recovered from COVID-19.

The chain couples TRBV19 to TRBJ2-2; unclear D gene. The CDR3 loop spans 13 amino acids. V lost 6 bases and J 4 bases, leaving 9 bases between the germline ends. Germline V gene lookup returns CDR1 LNHDA and CDR2 SQIVND (reference sequence). CDR3 DNA: TGTGCCAGTAGATACTCTGGCACCGGGGAGCTGTTTTTT. It is translated as CASRYSGTGELFF.

The chain combines TRBV29-1 with TRBJ2-1; D unresolved. Germline values: CDR1 SQVTM, CDR2 ANQGSEA. V lost 0 bases and J 6 bases, leaving 12 bases between the germline ends. There are 14 residues in the CDR3. CDR3 protein: CSVEEWRGTNEQFF. The CDR3 DNA follows: TGCAGCGTTGAAGAGTGGAGAGGCACCAATGAGCAGTTCTTC.

The chain recombines TRBV2 with TRBJ1-5; 12 positions match TRBD1. The V gene end was trimmed by 7 bases and the J gene end by 8 bases; junction bases not matched to a gene: 12. Germline V gene lookup returns CDR1 SNHLY and CDR2 FYNNEI. The CDR3 covers 16 residues. The CDR3 DNA follows: TGTGCCAGCACCATGACCGGGACAGGGGGCCGAGAGCCCCAGCATTTT. Protein product: CASTMTGTGGREPQHF. Combining the CDR3 with reference TRBV2 and TRBJ1-5 gives the whole variable domain EPEVTQTPSHQVTQMGQEVILRCVPISNHLYFYWYRQILGQKVEFLVSFYNNEISEKSEIFDDQFSVERPDGSNFTLKIRSTKLEDSAMYFCASTMTGTGGREPQHFGDGTRLSIL.

The J gene is TRBJ1-1, the V gene TRBV5-1; 12 nucleotides align to TRBD1. Trimming took 9 bases from V and 4 from J; bases not matched to a gene: 10. The V gene's germline CDR1 is SGHRS and CDR2 YFSETQ. The CDR3 has 15 amino acids. In nucleotides, the CDR3 is TGCGCCACAAGCGGCGGGACAGGGGGCCCCACTGAAGCTTTCTTT. Residues: CATSGGTGGPTEAFF.

This clone was observed once. The chain uses TRBV4-1 and TRBJ1-5, with D unclear. Trimming took 1 base from V and 5 from J, leaving 6 bases between them. There are 13 residues in the CDR3. Per the germline V gene, CDR1 is MGHRA and CDR2 is YSYEKL. The CDR3 here is CASSQVTDQPQHF. CDR3 bases: TGCGCCAGCAGCCAAGTCACGGATCAGCCCCAGCATTTT.

V usage is TRBV30 and J usage is TRBJ1-4; tentative D call: TRBD1 (5 bases). From germline, CDR1 is GTSNPN and CDR2 SVGIG (reference sequence). CDR3 size: 14 residues. Trimming took 0 bases from V and 7 from J, leaving 12 bases between them. The CDR3 DNA is TGTGCCTGGAGTGTCCAGGGTCCCCGTGAAAAACTGTTTTTT. Translated: CAWSVQGPREKLFF.

This clone was found once. The chain has TRBV7-6 and TRBJ2-1; 8 nucleotides agree with TRBD2. Germline V gives CDR1 SGHVS, CDR2 FNYEAQ. The CDR3 runs 14 residues. The V gene end was trimmed by 9 bases and the J gene end by 3 bases; junction bases not matched to a gene: 7. CDR3 protein: CASCAGGFYNEQFF. The CDR3 DNA sequence: TGTGCCAGTTGCGCGGGGGGTTTCTACAATGAGCAGTTCTTC.

The J gene is TRBJ1-1, the V gene TRBV6-5; D remains ambiguous. V was trimmed by 0 bases and J by 8 bases, leaving 10 bases between them. The CDR3 is made up of 13 amino acids. Germline assignment: CDR1 MNHEY and CDR2 SVGAGI. The CDR3 region is CASSYSGVLEAFF. The CDR3 nucleotides are TGTGCCAGCAGTTACTCTGGAGTTCTGGAAGCTTTCTTT.

The rearrangement uses TRBV5-4 and TRBJ2-3, with 8 positions matching TRBD2. The CDR3 covers 17 residues. With 1 base clipped from V and 3 bases from J, the junction kept 10 bases outside the gene matches. CDR1 is SGHNT, CDR2 YYREEE, per germline (reference sequence). The CDR3 here is CASSLPWGGGRTDTQYF. The CDR3 DNA reads as TGTGCCAGCAGCTTGCCGTGGGGCGGGGGGAGAACAGATACGCAGTATTTT.

J is TRBJ1-1 and V is TRBV5-4, with D possibly being TRBD1 (6 bases). Germline CDR1 reads SGHNT; CDR2 reads YYREEE (reference sequence). The V end lost 9 bases, the J end lost 7 bases, and 25 bases lay between the germline ends. The CDR3 sequence is 15 residues long. The CDR3 is CAISQGPYTSLEAFF. As DNA, the CDR3 is TGTGCCATCAGTCAGGGGCCCTATACCTCCCTTGAAGCTTTCTTT.

Note on this clone: The identical CDR3 is also encoded by other nucleotide sequences in the sample. This chain uses TRBV7-9 with TRBJ1-6; TRBD1 matches at 7 bases. Germline assignment: CDR1 SEHNR and CDR2 FQNEAQ (reference sequence). This CDR3 has 14 residues. The junction had 1 base not matched to a gene; V was cut back by 2 bases and J by 6 bases. CDR3 region: CASSLSGGNSPLHF. The CDR3, as DNA: TGTGCCAGCAGCTTATCAGGGGGTAATTCACCCCTCCACTTT.

The chain is built from TRBV7-2 and TRBJ1-1, with TRBD1 matching over 7 bases. There are 14 residues in the CDR3. CDR1 and CDR2 from the germline V gene are SGHTA and FQGNSA. V lost 5 bases and J lost 4; bases outside the gene matches: 7. CDR3 sequence: CASSTGQELTEAFF. Here the CDR3 DNA reads TGTGCCAGCAGCACCGGACAGGAACTCACTGAAGCTTTCTTT.

The chain recombines TRBV7-9 with TRBJ1-5, with D possibly matching TRBD1 (5 bases). Trimming removed 4 bases at V and 3 bases at J, with 13 bases between. The CDR3 runs 15 residues. In germline, CDR1 is SEHNR, CDR2 FQNEAQ (reference sequence). CDR3 sequence (DNA): TGTGCCAGCAGCTCCGACGGGGGACTCAATCAGCCCCAGCATTTT. Its translation is CASSSDGGLNQPQHF.

The CDR3: CASSFGLAGTGYNEQFF. The CDR3 DNA is TGTGCCAGCAGCTTTGGGCTAGCGGGGACCGGCTACAATGAGCAGTTCTTC. V gene TRBV7-3 combines with J gene TRBJ2-1; 9 nucleotides match TRBD2. CDR3 length: 17 residues. V shed 3 bases and J 3 bases; nucleotides not matched to a gene: 9. Germline CDR1 and CDR2: SGHTA and FQGTGA.

J is TRBJ2-1 and V is TRBV6-5; 9 nucleotides line up with TRBD2. CDR1 MNHEY and CDR2 SVGAGI come from the germline V gene. V lost 6 bases to trimming and J lost 6 bases; unmatched junction nucleotides: 6. The CDR3 spans 14 residues. CDR3 sequence reads: CASRGLAGINEQFF. The CDR3 DNA sequence: TGTGCCAGCAGGGGGCTAGCGGGGATCAATGAGCAGTTCTTC.

The chain links TRBV7-3 to TRBJ1-2, with D maybe TRBD1 (6 bases). V was clipped by 5 bases and J by 4 bases, with 17 bases between them. From germline, CDR1 is SGHTA and CDR2 FQGTGA. This CDR3 has 15 amino acids. The CDR3 DNA follows: TGTGCCAGCAGCCCCGAGGGGGGGATGAGCTATGGCTACACCTTC. Protein sequence: CASSPEGGMSYGYTF.

The chain joins TRBV7-2 to TRBJ1-2; 8 bases align to TRBD1. The CDR3 consists of 17 residues. CDR1 SGHTA and CDR2 FQGNSA come from the germline V gene. V was clipped by 5 bases and J by 3 bases; unmatched bases: 14. The CDR3, as DNA: TGTGCCAGCAGCCCAGAAATGGGCAGGGGGCTTTACTATGGCTACACCTTC. As protein: CASSPEMGRGLYYGYTF.